This TCR beta chain stems from a study of OX40 agonist ivuxolimab in advanced cancers. About the study as a whole: The costimulatory receptor OX40 (CD134) was targeted by ivuxolimab, a fully human IgG2 agonistic monoclonal antibody. Intravenous ivuxolimab was administered to patients every 2 weeks at six dose levels: 0.01, 0.1, 0.3, 1.5, 3 and 10 mg/kg. Of the roughly 52 patients in dose escalation, 19 had hepatocellular carcinoma, some 15 had melanoma, 9 had renal cell carcinoma and 9 had head and neck cancer. In the dose-escalation cohort, 70% to 85% of patients were male, and the mean age was around 60 years, with a range of roughly 23 to 85. Prior anti-PD-1, anti-PD-L1 or anti-CTLA-4 therapy was permitted, and checkpoint inhibitors had been received by 40% to 50% of dose-escalation patients. Partial responses were achieved by three dose-escalation patients, of whom one had hepatocellular carcinoma and two had cutaneous melanoma. Peripheral TCRbeta sequencing aimed to test whether ivuxolimab altered TCR sequence diversity and caused clonal T-cell expansion. The paper reports the monotherapy dose-escalation portion (N of about 50 patients) of the phase I ivuxolimab trial.

This clone has just one count. Its antigen has not been determined. The input lacks base qualities; no much larger clone sits a single base away. The CDR3 covers 15 residues, taking in both the cysteine and the phenylalanine. Left in the record is the CDR3 DNA by itself, 45 bases read in frame from the first base. The V end loses 4 bases and the J end loses 5 bases, and a stretch of 12 bases separates them. Via the germline V gene (reference sequence), CDR1 is MNHNY and CDR2 SVGAGI. The trial excluded patients who had a history of autoimmune disease or who were on systemic immunosuppression. Peripheral blood for TCR sequencing was drawn from every dose cohort at baseline, at cycle 4 day 1 and at cycle 7 day 1. The samples were drawn from a first-in-human, open-label, multicenter phase I dose-escalation trial of ivuxolimab. The trial enrolled adults with locally advanced or metastatic head and neck squamous cell, hepatocellular, melanoma or renal cell carcinoma. Before TCR sequencing, CD4+ T cells and CD8+ T cells from peripheral blood were sorted into separate populations.

The research as a whole found: At doses from 0.1 to 3.0 mg/kg, clonal expansion was seen in both CD4+ and CD8+ blood T cells between baseline and week 6. On average, CD8+ T cells showed more expanded clones than CD4+ T cells after ivuxolimab. In partial responders in the 0.1-3.0 mg/kg groups, normalized peripheral clonal expansion was found to be among the lowest, especially among CD8+ T cells. Low levels of normalized T-cell clonal expansion were also seen in some patients who did not respond. Antigen specificity was not determined for the clonally expanded peripheral T cells.

To sequence the TCRbeta CDR3 region, genomic DNA was isolated from the sorted cells. The immunoSEQ Assay was used to sequence the TCRbeta CDR3 regions. The table was pulled from immuneACCESS by TCRdb, which kept in-frame rearrangements only. Such tables lose some clones; where checked, under half of the loss comes from unresolved V genes, and the rest has no known cause. The sample yields tens of thousands of clones; roughly 84% were counted once. The top ten clones comprise over 0.2% of the sample. The sequence derives from an adult with an advanced solid tumor such as melanoma, head and neck, liver or kidney cancer. This receptor chain uses TRBV6-6 and TRBJ1-6, with TRBD1 tentatively as D gene (5 bases match). The sample consisted of CD4+ or CD8+ T cells sorted from blood, taken in a trial of the OX40 agonist ivuxolimab. The encoded CDR3 is CASSLGRRDNSPLHF. Read as DNA, the sequence is TGTGCCAGCAGTTTGGGGCGCCGTGATAATTCACCCCTCCACTTT.